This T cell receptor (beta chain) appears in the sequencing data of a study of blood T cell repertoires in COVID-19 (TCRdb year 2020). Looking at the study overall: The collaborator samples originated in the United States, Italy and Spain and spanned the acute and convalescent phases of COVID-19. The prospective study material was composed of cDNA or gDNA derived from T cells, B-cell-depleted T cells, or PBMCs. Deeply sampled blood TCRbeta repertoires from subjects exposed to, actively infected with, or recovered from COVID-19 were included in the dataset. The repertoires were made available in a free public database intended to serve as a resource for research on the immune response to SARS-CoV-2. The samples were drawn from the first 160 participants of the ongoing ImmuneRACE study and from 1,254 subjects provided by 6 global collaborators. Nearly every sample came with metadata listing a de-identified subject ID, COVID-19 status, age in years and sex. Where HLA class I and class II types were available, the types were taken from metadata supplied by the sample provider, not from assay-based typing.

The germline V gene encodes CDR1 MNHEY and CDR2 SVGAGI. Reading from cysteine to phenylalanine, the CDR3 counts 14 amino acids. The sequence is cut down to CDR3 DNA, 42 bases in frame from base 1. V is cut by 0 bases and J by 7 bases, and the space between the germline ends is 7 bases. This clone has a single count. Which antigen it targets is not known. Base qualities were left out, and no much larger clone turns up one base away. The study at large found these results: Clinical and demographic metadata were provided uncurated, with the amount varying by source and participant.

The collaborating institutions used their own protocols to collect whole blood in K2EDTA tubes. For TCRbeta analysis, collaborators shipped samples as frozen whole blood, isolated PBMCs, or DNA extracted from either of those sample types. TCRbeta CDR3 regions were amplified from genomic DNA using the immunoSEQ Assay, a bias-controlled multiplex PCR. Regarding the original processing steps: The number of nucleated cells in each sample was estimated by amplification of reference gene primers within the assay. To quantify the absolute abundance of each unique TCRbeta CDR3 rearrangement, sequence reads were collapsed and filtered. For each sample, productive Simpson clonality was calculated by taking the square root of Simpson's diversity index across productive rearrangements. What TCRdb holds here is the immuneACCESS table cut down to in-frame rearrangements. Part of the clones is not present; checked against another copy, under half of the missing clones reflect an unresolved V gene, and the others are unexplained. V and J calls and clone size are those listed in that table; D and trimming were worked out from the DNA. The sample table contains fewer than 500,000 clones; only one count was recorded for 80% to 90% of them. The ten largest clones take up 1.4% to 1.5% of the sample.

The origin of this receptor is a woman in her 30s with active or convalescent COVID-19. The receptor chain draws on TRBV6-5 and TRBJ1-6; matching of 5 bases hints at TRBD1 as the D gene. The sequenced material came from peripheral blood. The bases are TGTGCCAGCAGTTACTCGGGGCAGAATTCACCCCTCCACTTT. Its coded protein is CASSYSGQNSPLHF.